This section outlines one T cell receptor beta chain sequence together with its context. The data are from a study of blood T cell repertoires in COVID-19. Study at large: Samples came from the United States, Italy and Spain, spanning acute and convalescent COVID-19.

Recruited during active infection, patients (from Seattle) were subsequently followed longitudinally. Assay used: immunoSEQ multiplex PCR; TCRdb lists only in-frame clones, some missing. Here the sample spans about 350,000 clones, less than 90% being singletons. V shed 1 base and J shed 0 bases, with 13 bases lying between them. Germline V lookup: CDR1 LNHNV, CDR2 YYDKDF (reference sequence). CDR3 length: 18 amino acids. The rearrangement joins TRBV15 to TRBJ2-6, with D perhaps matching TRBD1 (6 bases). This clonotype was obtained from a woman aged 55-70 years with COVID-19, enrolled during active disease. The sequencing sample was made of peripheral blood. The CDR3 reads CATSRGVTGFSGANVLTF. CDR3 coding DNA: TGTGCCACCAGCAGAGGGGTAACAGGGTTCTCTGGGGCCAACGTCCTGACTTTC.